The T cell receptor (beta chain) described here comes from a study of blood T cell repertoires in COVID-19. As concerns this clone: Other DNA sequences from this sample encode an identical CDR3 as well.

Assay used: immunoSEQ multiplex PCR; TCRdb lists only in-frame clones, some missing. The sample includes 100,000 or so clones, roughly 91% of them seen just once. V lost 4 bases and J lost 1, with 7 bases in between. The germline CDR1 and CDR2 sequences are MNHEY and SVGAGI. CDR3 length: 13 amino acids. The sequence was obtained from a human donor with acute or convalescent COVID-19. The donor label of this sample is uncertain. This chain uses TRBV6-5 with TRBJ1-1; tentatively, D is TRBD1 (6 bases). The sample was peripheral blood. This CDR3 reads CASSLTGNTEAFF. The CDR3 region has the DNA TGTGCCAGCAGTTTGACAGGGAACACTGAAGCTTTCTTT.